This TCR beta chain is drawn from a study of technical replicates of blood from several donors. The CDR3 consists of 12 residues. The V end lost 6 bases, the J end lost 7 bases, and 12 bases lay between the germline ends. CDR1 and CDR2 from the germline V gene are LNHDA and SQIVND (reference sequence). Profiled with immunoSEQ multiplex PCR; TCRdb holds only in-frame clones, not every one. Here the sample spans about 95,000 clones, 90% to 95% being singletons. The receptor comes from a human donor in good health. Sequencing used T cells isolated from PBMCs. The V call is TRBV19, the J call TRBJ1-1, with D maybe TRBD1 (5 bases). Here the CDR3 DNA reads TGTGCCAGTAGGGAGGGGCCAATTGAAGCTTTCTTT. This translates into CASREGPIEAFF.